These T cell receptor beta chains were read from a single sample in a study of cytomegalovirus exposure and HLA in healthy donors. Generated by immunoSEQ multiplex PCR, the TCRdb table keeps only in-frame clones and is missing some. Of 100,000 to 120,000 clones listed, around 15% are singletons. What was sequenced was PBMCs. The receptors were sampled from a female donor in good health and CMV-seronegative. Each CDR3 is given with its conserved first and last residue. Not all rows give a size; the values are once, few, many and, for expanded clones, a class.

j_call v_call clone_size cdr3_aa
TRBJ2-3 TRBV7-2 . CASSPEATDTQYF
TRBJ1-3 TRBV5-6 . CASSLSGGGFSGNAIYF
TRBJ2-6 TRBV5-1 . CASSPSHGQGISSGANVLTF
TRBJ2-7 TRBV5-4 few CASSDHLAGDTYEQYF
TRBJ1-2 TRBV5-1 few CASSLNDFYGYTF
TRBJ1-5 TRBV28 few CASTTLAGTGGAGQPQHF
TRBJ1-4 TRBV11-2 few CASSRNRGTTTNEKLFF
TRBJ2-7 TRBV5-1 . CASSKSGTGGYEQYF
TRBJ2-5 TRBV6-1 few CASSGLAGGQETQYF
TRBJ2-3 TRBV7-9 few CASSLTSGRGTDTQYF
TRBJ1-6 TRBV18 few CASSPRQGSSYNSPLHF
TRBJ1-5 TRBV28 . CASSLRQGDNQPQHF
TRBJ2-4 TRBV29-1 few CSVLWQGGSKNIQYF
TRBJ2-5 TRBV19 few CASSNKRETQYF
TRBJ2-7 TRBV7-9 few CASSALAGDIYEQYF
TRBJ1-4 TRBV29-1 few CSVGTGGADEKLFF
TRBJ2-5 TRBV28 . CASSLGTGGETQYF
TRBJ1-2 TRBV10-3 . CAISRDRVYGYTF
TRBJ2-7 TRBV7-9 . CASKVRQGATYEQYF
TRBJ2-7 TRBV7-8 . CASSPRTGGLDEQYF
TRBJ2-7 TRBV28 few CASSPDRELAGGPYEEQYF
TRBJ2-3 TRBV21-1 . CASSSHLAGSTDTQYF
TRBJ2-1 TRBV5-1 . CASSLGGRGYNEQFF
TRBJ2-7 TRBV9 few CASSVDWTGDYEQYF
TRBJ1-6 TRBV4-3 few CASSQELIGGAYNSPLHF
TRBJ1-2 TRBV5-1 few CASRLPGQTTSANYGYTF
TRBJ1-4 TRBV4-1 . CASSPFGGANEKLFF
TRBJ2-2 TRBV2 . CATLRAANTGELFF
TRBJ1-2 TRBV19 . CASRSTGVNGYTF
TRBJ1-6 TRBV30 few CAWSETGWPSPLHF
TRBJ2-1 TRBV7-2 . CASSLTGASYNEQFF
TRBJ1-4 TRBV6-5 few CASSYWRGTNEKLFF
TRBJ2-5 TRBV9 few CASSVAPGTSGRETQYF
TRBJ1-1 TRBV9 few CASSGGQPNTEAFF
TRBJ2-1 TRBV15 few CATSRDYYNEQFF
TRBJ1-5 TRBV2 . CASTQESEGQPQHF
TRBJ1-2 TRBV7-9 . CASSSRQEDGYTF
TRBJ2-7 TRBV28 few CASSGLAGYEQYF
TRBJ2-3 TRBV2 few CALGTSGGATTDTQYF
TRBJ2-5 TRBV5-1 . CASSLGSQETQYF
TRBJ2-3 TRBV4-3 . CASSGGLSTTDTQYF
TRBJ1-1 TRBV4-1 . CASSQDRLGLAAFF
TRBJ2-7 TRBV7-6 few CASSAPGQTYEQYF
TRBJ1-4 TRBV9 few CASSSPGQGNEKLFF
TRBJ2-7 TRBV28 few CASSLPSGLTEQYF
TRBJ2-5 TRBV7-2 . CASSRTRWETQYF
TRBJ2-7 TRBV29-1 few CSVLIQESYEQYF
TRBJ1-3 TRBV5-1 . CASSPGQPISGNTIYF
TRBJ2-1 TRBV7-2 few CASSALGGGSSYNEQFF
TRBJ2-4 TRBV5-6 few CASSLLENIQYF